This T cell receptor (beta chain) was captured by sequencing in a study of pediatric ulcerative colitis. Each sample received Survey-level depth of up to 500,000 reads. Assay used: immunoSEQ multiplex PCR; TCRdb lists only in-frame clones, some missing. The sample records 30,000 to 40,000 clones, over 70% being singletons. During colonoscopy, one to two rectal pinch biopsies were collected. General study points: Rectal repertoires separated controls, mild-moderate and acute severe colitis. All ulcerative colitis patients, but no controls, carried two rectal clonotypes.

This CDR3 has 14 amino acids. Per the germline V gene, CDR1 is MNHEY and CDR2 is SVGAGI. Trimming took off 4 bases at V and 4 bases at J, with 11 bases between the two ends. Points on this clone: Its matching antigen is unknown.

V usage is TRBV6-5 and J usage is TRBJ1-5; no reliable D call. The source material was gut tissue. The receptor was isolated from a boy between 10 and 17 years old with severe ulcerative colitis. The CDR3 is CASSFSPKNQPQHF. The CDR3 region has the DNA TGTGCCAGCAGTTTTTCACCCAAGAATCAGCCCCAGCATTTT.